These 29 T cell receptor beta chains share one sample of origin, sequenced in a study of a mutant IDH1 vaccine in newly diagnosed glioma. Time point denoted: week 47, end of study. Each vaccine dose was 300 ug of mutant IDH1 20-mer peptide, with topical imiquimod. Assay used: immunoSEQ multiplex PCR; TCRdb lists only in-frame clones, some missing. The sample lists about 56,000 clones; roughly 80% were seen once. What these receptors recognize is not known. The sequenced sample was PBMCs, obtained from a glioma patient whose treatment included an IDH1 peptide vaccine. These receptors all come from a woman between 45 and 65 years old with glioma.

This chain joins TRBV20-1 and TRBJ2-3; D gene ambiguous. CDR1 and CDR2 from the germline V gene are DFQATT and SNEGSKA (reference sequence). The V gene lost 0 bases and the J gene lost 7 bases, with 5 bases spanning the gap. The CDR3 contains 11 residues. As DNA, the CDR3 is TGCAGTGCTAGAGATGCGAATACGCAGTATTTT. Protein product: CSARDANTQYF.

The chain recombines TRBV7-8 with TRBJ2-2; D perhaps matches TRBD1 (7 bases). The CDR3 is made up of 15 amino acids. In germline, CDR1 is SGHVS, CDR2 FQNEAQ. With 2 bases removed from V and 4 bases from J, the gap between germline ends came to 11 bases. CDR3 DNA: TGTGCCAGCAGCTTATCAGGGGGGCTCACCGGGGAGCTGTTTTTT. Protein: CASSLSGGLTGELFF.

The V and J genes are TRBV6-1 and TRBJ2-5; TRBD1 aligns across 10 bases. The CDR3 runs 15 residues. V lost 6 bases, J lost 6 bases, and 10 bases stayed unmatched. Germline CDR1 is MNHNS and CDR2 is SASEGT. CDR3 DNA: TGTGCCAGCAGCGAACAGGACAGGGGGTTGCAGACCCAGTACTTC. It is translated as CASSEQDRGLQTQYF.

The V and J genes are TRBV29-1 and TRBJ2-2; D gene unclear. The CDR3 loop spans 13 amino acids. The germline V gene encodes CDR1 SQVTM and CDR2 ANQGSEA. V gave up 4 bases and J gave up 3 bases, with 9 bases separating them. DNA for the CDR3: TGCAGCGTTGCGATGGGCCACACCGGGGAGCTGTTTTTT. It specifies CSVAMGHTGELFF.

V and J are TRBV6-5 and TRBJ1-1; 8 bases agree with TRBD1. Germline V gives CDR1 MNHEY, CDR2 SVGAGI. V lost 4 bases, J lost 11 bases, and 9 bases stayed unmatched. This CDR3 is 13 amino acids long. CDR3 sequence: CASSLGQGTVAFF. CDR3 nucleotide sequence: TGTGCCAGCAGTTTAGGACAGGGAACGGTGGCTTTCTTT.

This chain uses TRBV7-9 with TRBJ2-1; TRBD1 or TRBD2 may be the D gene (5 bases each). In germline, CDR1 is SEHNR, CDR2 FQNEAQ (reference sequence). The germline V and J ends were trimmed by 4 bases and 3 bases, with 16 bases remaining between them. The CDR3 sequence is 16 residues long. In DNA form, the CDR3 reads TGTGCCAGCAGCTCTAGCCCAGGGTCCGTCTACAATGAGCAGTTCTTC. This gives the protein CASSSSPGSVYNEQFF. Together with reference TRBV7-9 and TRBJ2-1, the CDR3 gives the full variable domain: DTGVSQNPRHKITKRGQNVTFRCDPISEHNRLYWYRQTLGQGPEFLTYFQNEAQLEKSRLLSDRFSAERPKGSFSTLEIQRTEQGDSAMYLCASSSSPGSVYNEQFFGPGTRLTVL.

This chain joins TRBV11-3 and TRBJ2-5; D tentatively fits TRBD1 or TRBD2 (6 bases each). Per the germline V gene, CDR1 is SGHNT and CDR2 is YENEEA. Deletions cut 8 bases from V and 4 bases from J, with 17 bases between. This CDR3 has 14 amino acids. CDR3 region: CASSLLGGAETQYF. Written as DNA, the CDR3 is TGTGCCAGCTCCTTGTTGGGGGGCGCAGAGACCCAGTACTTC. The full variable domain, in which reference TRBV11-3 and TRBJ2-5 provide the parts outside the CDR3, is EAGVVQSPRYKIIEKKQPVAFWCNPISGHNTLYWYLQNLGQGPELLIRYENEEAVDDSQLPKDRFSAERLKGVDSTLKIQPAELGDSAVYLCASSLLGGAETQYFGPGTRLLVL.

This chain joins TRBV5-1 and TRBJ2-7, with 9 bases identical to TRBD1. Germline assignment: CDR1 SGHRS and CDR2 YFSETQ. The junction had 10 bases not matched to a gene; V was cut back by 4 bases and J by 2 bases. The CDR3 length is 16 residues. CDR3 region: CASSQFNRDRAYEQYF. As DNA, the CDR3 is TGCGCCAGCAGCCAATTTAATAGGGACAGGGCCTACGAGCAGTACTTC.

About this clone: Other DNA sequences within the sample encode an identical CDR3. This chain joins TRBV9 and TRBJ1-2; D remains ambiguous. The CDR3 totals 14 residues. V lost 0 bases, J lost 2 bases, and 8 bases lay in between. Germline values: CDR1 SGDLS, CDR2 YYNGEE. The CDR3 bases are TGTGCCAGCAGCGTAGCTTCCGGGAACTATGGCTACACCTTC. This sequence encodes CASSVASGNYGYTF.

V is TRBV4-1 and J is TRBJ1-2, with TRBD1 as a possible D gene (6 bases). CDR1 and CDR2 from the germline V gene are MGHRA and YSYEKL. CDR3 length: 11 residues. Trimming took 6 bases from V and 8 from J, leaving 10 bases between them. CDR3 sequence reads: CASRGQYGYTF. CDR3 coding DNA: TGCGCCAGCAGAGGACAGTACGGCTACACCTTC.

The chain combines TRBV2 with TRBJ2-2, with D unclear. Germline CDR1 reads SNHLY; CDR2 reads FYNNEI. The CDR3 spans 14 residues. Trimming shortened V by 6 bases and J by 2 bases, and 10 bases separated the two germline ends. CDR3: CASSPYSNTGELFF. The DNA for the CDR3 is TGTGCCAGCAGCCCATATTCCAACACCGGGGAGCTGTTTTTT.

The chain's CDR3 is CASSPVSTGVDEQYF. In DNA, the CDR3 is TGTGCCAGCAGCCCAGTCTCGACAGGGGTCGACGAGCAGTACTTC. This chain links TRBV7-2 with TRBJ2-7; 8 bases agree with TRBD1. The V gene end was trimmed by 5 bases and the J gene end by 5 bases; junction bases not matched to a gene: 11. The CDR3 covers 15 residues. Germline-derived CDR1 and CDR2 are SGHTA and FQGNSA.

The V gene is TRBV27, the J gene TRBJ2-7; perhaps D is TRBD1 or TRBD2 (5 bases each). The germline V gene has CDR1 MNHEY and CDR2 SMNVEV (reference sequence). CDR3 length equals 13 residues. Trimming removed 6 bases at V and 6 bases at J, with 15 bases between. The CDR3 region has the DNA TGTGCCAGCAGACGGGACCGATCTTCCGAGCAGTACTTC. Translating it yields CASRRDRSSEQYF.

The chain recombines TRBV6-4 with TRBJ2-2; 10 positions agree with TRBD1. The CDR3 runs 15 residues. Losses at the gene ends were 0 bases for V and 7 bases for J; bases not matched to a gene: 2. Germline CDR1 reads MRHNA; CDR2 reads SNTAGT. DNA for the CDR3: TGTGCCAGCAGTGACTCGACAGGGGGCTACGGGGAGCTGTTTTTT. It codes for CASSDSTGGYGELFF.

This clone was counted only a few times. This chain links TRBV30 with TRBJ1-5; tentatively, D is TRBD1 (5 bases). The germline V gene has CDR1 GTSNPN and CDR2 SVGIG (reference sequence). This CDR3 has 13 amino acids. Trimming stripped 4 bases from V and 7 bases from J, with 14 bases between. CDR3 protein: CAWNQGVRQPQHF. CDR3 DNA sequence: TGTGCCTGGAATCAGGGAGTTCGCCAGCCCCAGCATTTT.

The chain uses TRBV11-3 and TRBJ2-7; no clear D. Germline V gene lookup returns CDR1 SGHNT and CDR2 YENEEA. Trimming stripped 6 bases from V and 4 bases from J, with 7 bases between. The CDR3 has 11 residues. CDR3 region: CASRDKYEQYF. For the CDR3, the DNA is TGTGCCAGCAGGGATAAATACGAGCAGTACTTC.

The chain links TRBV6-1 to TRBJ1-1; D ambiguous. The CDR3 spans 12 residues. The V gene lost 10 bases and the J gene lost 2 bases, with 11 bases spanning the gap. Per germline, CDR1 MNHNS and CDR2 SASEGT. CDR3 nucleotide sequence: TGTGCCATAGGAAGGGTAAACACTGAAGCTTTCTTT. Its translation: CAIGRVNTEAFF.

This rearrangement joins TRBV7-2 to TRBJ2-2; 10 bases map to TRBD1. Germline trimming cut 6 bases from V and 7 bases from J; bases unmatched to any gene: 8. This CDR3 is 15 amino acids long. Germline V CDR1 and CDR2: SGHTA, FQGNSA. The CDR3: CASSQGGTGDGELFF. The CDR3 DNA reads TGTGCCAGCAGTCAGGGAGGGACAGGGGACGGGGAGCTGTTTTTT. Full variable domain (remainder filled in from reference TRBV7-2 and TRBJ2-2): GAGVSQSPSNKVTEKGKDVELRCDPISGHTALYWYRQSLGQGLEFLIYFQGNSAPDKSGLPSDRFSAERTGGSVSTLTIQRTQQEDSAVYLCASSQGGTGDGELFFGEGSRLTVL.

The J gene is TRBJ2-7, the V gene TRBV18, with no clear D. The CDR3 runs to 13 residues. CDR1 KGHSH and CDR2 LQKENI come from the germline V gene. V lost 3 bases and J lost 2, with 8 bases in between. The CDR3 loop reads CASSPGITYEQYF. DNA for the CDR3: TGTGCCAGCTCACCGGGCATTACCTACGAGCAGTACTTC. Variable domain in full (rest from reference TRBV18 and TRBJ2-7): NAGVMQNPRHLVRRRGQEARLRCSPMKGHSHVYWYRQLPEEGLKFMVYLQKENIIDESGMPKERFSAEFPKEGPSILRIQQVVRGDSAAYFCASSPGITYEQYFGPGTRLTVT.

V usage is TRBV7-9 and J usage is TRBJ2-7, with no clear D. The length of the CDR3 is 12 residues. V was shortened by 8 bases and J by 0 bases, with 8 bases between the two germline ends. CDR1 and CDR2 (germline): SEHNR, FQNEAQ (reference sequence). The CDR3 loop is CASGEASYEQYF. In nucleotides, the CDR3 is TGTGCCAGCGGGGAAGCCTCCTACGAGCAGTACTTC.

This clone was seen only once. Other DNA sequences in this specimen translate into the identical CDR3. The CDR3 sequence is CASSLDGETQYF. Here the CDR3 DNA reads TGTGCCAGCAGCTTAGATGGCGAGACCCAGTACTTC. The chain employs TRBV11-3 and TRBJ2-5; D is undetermined. CDR1 and CDR2 (germline): SGHNT, YENEEA. This CDR3 spans 12 amino acids. V lost 0 bases, J lost 5 bases, and 4 bases lay in between.

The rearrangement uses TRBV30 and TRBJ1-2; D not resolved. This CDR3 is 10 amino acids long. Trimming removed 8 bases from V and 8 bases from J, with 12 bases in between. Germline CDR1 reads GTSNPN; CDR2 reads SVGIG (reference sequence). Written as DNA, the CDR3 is TGTGCCGGCGGCGGGGTGGGCTACACCTTC. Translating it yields CAGGGVGYTF.

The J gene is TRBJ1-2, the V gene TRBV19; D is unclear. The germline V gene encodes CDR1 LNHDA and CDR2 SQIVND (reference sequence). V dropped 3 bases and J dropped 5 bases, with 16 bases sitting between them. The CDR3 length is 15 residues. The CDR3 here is CASSILGPVIYGYTF. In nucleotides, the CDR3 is TGTGCCAGTAGTATCCTGGGCCCCGTCATTTATGGCTACACCTTC.

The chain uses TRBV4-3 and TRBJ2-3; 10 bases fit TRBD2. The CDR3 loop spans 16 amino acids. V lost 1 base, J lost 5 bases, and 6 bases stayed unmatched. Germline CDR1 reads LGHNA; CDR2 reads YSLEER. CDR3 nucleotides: TGCGCCAGCAGCCAAGCCAGCGGGGGGGCCGTAGATACGCAGTATTTT. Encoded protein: CASSQASGGAVDTQYF.

The CDR3 bases are TGTGCCAGCAGCTTGGTCCTCCTGAGGACAGTTGGCGTCCAAGAGACCCAGTACTTC. It specifies CASSLVLLRTVGVQETQYF. V usage is TRBV5-4 and J usage is TRBJ2-5; D is perhaps TRBD1 (6 bases). V lost 0 bases and J lost 1, with 22 bases in between. In germline, CDR1 is SGHNT, CDR2 YYREEE (reference sequence). This CDR3 has 19 amino acids.

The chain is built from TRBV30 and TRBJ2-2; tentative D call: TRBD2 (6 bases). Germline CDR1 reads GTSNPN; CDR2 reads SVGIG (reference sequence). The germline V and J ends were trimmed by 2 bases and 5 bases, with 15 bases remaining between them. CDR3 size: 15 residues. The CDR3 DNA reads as TGTGCCTGGAGTAGAGGAGGGGCCGGGACCGGGGAGCTGTTTTTT. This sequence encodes CAWSRGGAGTGELFF.

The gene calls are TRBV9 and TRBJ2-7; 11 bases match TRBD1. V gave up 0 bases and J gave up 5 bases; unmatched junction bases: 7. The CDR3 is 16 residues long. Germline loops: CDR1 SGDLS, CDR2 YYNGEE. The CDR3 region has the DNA TGTGCCAGCAGCGTAGCAGGAGGACAGGGGGCCGACGAGCAGTACTTC. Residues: CASSVAGGQGADEQYF.

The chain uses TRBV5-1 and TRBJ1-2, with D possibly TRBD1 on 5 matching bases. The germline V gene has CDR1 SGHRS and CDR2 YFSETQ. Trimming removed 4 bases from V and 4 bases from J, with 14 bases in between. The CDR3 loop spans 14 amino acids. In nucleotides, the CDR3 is TGCGCCAGCAGCACCCCGGGGCTTAGCTATGGCTACACCTTC. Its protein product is CASSTPGLSYGYTF.

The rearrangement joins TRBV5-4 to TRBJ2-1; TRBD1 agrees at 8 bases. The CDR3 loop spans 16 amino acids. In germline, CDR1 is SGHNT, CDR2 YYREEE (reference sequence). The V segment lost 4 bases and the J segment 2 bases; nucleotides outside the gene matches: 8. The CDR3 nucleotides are TGTGCCAGCAGCCCCTCCCCGGGACAGGCCTACAATGAGCAGTTCTTC. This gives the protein CASSPSPGQAYNEQFF.